These 21 T cell receptor beta chains came from one sample sequenced in a study of human T cells and chemical hapten exposure. In TCRdb, the RACE reads were re-called with MiXCR into one record per CDR3 protein. The data show a few hundred thousand distinct CDR3 sequences, with around 6% seen just once and about 6% held by the top ten. Regarding time point: patch test 2, 6 weeks after DPC sensitization. Treatment specified: therapeutic diphenylcyclopropenone sensitization with weekly scalp DPC. Here the sequenced sample was whole blood, taken in connection with sensitization to the hapten diphenylcyclopropenone (DPC). The receptors come from a woman aged 18-29 years with alopecia areata. Some clones in this sample may be carry-over from other donors' samples.

This clonotype was recorded at least ten times. V usage is TRBV7-9 and J usage is TRBJ1-4; no firm D call. Between the trimmed V and J ends, which lost 8 bases and 0 bases, there was a span of 13 bases. Germline CDR1 SEHNR, CDR2 FQNEAQ (reference sequence). This CDR3 has 15 residues. The CDR3 region is CASYRGTATNEKLFF. In DNA, the CDR3 is TGTGCCAGCTACAGAGGTACCGCAACTAATGAAAAACTGTTTTTT.

V and J are TRBV20-1 and TRBJ1-2; the D gene is possibly TRBD1 (6 bases). Germline V gene sequence: CDR1 DFQATT, CDR2 SNEGSKA (reference sequence). The length of the CDR3 is 14 residues. Trimming left V 0 bases short and J 4 bases short, with 12 bases between. The CDR3 loop reads CSARDYRVGYGYTF. The CDR3 DNA sequence: TGCAGTGCTAGAGATTACAGGGTGGGCTATGGCTACACCTTC.

In this sample, this clonotype turned up many times. As DNA, the CDR3 is TGTGCCAGCACCCTTATACCGGGACAGGGTACTCAGCCCCAGCATTTT. Protein: CASTLIPGQGTQPQHF. This sequence joins TRBV28 and TRBJ1-5; 9 bases align to TRBD1. Germline lookup yields CDR1 MDHEN and CDR2 SYDVKM. The CDR3 is made up of 16 amino acids. Trimming removed 7 bases from V and 6 bases from J; junction bases left unmatched: 13. Combining the CDR3 with reference TRBV28 and TRBJ1-5 gives the whole variable domain DVKVTQSSRYLVKRTGEKVFLECVQDMDHENMFWYRQDPGLGLRLIYFSYDVKMKEKGDIPEGYSVSREKKERFSLILESASTNQTSMYLCASTLIPGQGTQPQHFGDGTRLSIL.

This clonotype was detected a few times. CDR3 loop: CASRGRGGTDTQYF. The CDR3 nucleotides are TGTGCCAGCAGAGGGCGGGGGGGCACAGATACGCAGTATTTT. The chain has TRBV7-8 and TRBJ2-3; 8 bases are shared with TRBD2. Unmatched junction bases numbered 3, after V lost 6 bases and J lost 1 base. The V gene's germline CDR1 is SGHVS and CDR2 FQNEAQ. The CDR3 loop spans 14 amino acids.

This clonotype was seen a handful of times. The rearrangement joins TRBV7-2 to TRBJ2-3; D perhaps matches TRBD2 (5 bases). Trimming shortened V by 5 bases and J by 8 bases, and 8 bases separated the two germline ends. The CDR3 is 11 amino acids. Germline CDR1 reads SGHTA; CDR2 reads FQGNSA. CDR3 region: CASSTRATQYF. The CDR3 DNA reads as TGTGCCAGCAGCACGAGGGCTACGCAGTATTTT.

Many counts were recorded for this clonotype. V gene TRBV5-1 combines with J gene TRBJ1-1, with D uncertain. Deletions cut 2 bases from V and 5 bases from J, with 19 bases between. The germline V gene has CDR1 SGHRS and CDR2 YFSETQ. The CDR3 sequence is 16 residues long. The CDR3, as DNA: TGCGCCAGCAGCTTTATGGACGTAGCGGAAGGGACTGAAGCTTTCTTT. Its protein product is CASSFMDVAEGTEAFF.

Only a few counts were recorded for this clonotype. The CDR3 region is CASSQMSAETEAFF. DNA for the CDR3: TGTGCCAGCAGCCAAATGTCGGCTGAGACTGAAGCTTTCTTT. The V call is TRBV4-2, the J call TRBJ1-1; D is undetermined. The V gene lost 2 bases and the J gene lost 5 bases, with 12 bases spanning the gap. The CDR3 runs to 14 residues. Germline values: CDR1 LGHNA, CDR2 YNFKEQ.

The table lists this clonotype with many counts. V gene TRBV12-5 combines with J gene TRBJ2-6; unclear D gene. Trimming removed 4 bases from V and 0 bases from J, with 19 bases in between. There are 19 residues in the CDR3. Germline assignment: CDR1 LGHNT and CDR2 FRNRAP. The CDR3 protein is CASGSTPKDDPSGANVLTF. The CDR3 DNA follows: TGTGCTAGTGGTTCCACCCCTAAGGATGATCCCTCTGGGGCCAACGTCCTGACTTTC.

This clonotype came up a few times. The CDR3 region has the DNA TGCAGCGTTGTATCGGGACAGGGGGGCTACGAGCAGTACTTC. Encoded protein: CSVVSGQGGYEQYF. V is TRBV29-1 and J is TRBJ2-7, with TRBD1 identical over 11 bases. The length of the CDR3 is 14 residues. Germline V CDR1 and CDR2: SQVTM, ANQGSEA. V lost 4 bases and J lost 3; bases outside the gene matches: 5.

This clonotype was detected many times. V usage is TRBV4-3 and J usage is TRBJ1-1; the match to TRBD1 covers 8 bases. Germline-derived CDR1 and CDR2 are LGHNA and YSLEER. V gave up 3 bases and J gave up 10 bases; unmatched junction bases: 10. The CDR3 totals 14 residues. The CDR3 loop reads CASSQRQGIAVAFF. The CDR3 DNA reads as TGCGCCAGCAGCCAGAGACAGGGGATAGCAGTAGCTTTCTTT.

J is TRBJ2-3 and V is TRBV29-1; 8 bases are shared with TRBD2. Germline CDR1 SQVTM, CDR2 ANQGSEA. This CDR3 comprises 14 residues. V dropped 4 bases and J dropped 5; count of bases not matched to a gene: 8. In nucleotides, the CDR3 is TGCAGCGTTGGACCCGGGACTAGACAAGATACGCAGTATTTT. Translating it yields CSVGPGTRQDTQYF.

In its sample, this clonotype was seen many times. The V gene is TRBV27, the J gene TRBJ1-1, with TRBD1 as a possible D gene (6 bases). The CDR3 consists of 13 residues. V shed 5 bases and J shed 6 bases, with 13 bases lying between them. From germline, CDR1 is MNHEY and CDR2 SMNVEV (reference sequence). CDR3 DNA: TGTGCCAGCAGTCCCGGGGGGCACGCTGAAGCTTTCTTT. As protein: CASSPGGHAEAFF.

This clonotype showed up just a few times. The chain is built from TRBV6-2 or TRBV6-3 and TRBJ1-1; D unresolved. Germline lookup yields CDR1 MNHEY and CDR2 SVGEGT. This CDR3 has 13 amino acids. Trimming took 2 bases from V and 1 from J, leaving 5 bases between them. CDR3 amino acids: CASSYQQNTEAFF. The CDR3 nucleotides are TGTGCCAGCAGTTACCAACAGAACACTGAAGCTTTCTTT.

This sequence joins TRBV20-1 and TRBJ2-3; D gene uncertain. The germline V and J ends were trimmed by 6 bases and 1 base, with 11 bases remaining between them. The CDR3 covers 13 residues. CDR1 DFQATT and CDR2 SNEGSKA come from the germline V gene (reference sequence). CDR3 sequence: CSAPEYGTDTQYF. CDR3 nucleotides: TGCAGTGCCCCGGAGTACGGCACAGATACGCAGTATTTT.

This clonotype was counted only a few times. The chain carries TRBV7-2 and TRBJ2-3; D is unclear. Germline CDR1 SGHTA, CDR2 FQGNSA. The V gene lost 3 bases and the J gene lost 5 bases, with 6 bases spanning the gap. The CDR3 sequence is 12 residues long. The CDR3 region is CASSFWGDTQYF. DNA for the CDR3: TGTGCCAGCAGCTTCTGGGGAGATACGCAGTATTTT.

This clonotype was counted at least ten times. V gene TRBV7-6 combines with J gene TRBJ1-4; 7 nucleotides align to TRBD1. In germline, CDR1 is SGHVS, CDR2 FNYEAQ. V shed 5 bases and J 0 bases; nucleotides not matched to a gene: 9. CDR3 length: 17 amino acids. As DNA, the CDR3 is TGTGCCAGCAGCCAAAACCCCGGACAGGCAACTAATGAAAAACTGTTTTTT. Translated: CASSQNPGQATNEKLFF.

The chain has TRBV5-5 and TRBJ1-2, with D perhaps matching TRBD1 (6 bases). Germline V CDR1 and CDR2: SGHKS, YYEKEE (reference sequence). This CDR3 is built from 14 residues. The ends were cut back, 2 bases at V and 2 bases at J, with 10 bases in the middle. CDR3 protein: CASSFNGQNYGYTF. The CDR3 DNA reads TGTGCCAGCAGCTTTAACGGACAGAACTATGGCTACACCTTC.

The chain recombines TRBV18 with TRBJ2-7; D remains ambiguous. Germline values: CDR1 KGHSH, CDR2 LQKENI. Trimming took 3 bases from V and 5 from J, leaving 14 bases between them. The CDR3 has 14 amino acids. This chain's CDR3 is CASSPLQEEHEQYF. CDR3 bases: TGTGCCAGCTCACCCCTCCAGGAAGAGCACGAGCAGTACTTC.

Ten or more counts support this clonotype. The chain links TRBV29-1 to TRBJ1-2; 7 positions match TRBD1. The CDR3 is 14 amino acids. V dropped 7 bases and J dropped 0; count of bases not matched to a gene: 8. Germline CDR1 SQVTM, CDR2 ANQGSEA. CDR3: CSAWTGQANYGYTF. DNA for the CDR3: TGCAGCGCTTGGACCGGACAGGCTAACTATGGCTACACCTTC.

The chain joins TRBV28 to TRBJ2-7; perhaps TRBD2 as D (5 bases). In germline, CDR1 is MDHEN, CDR2 SYDVKM. The CDR3 covers 14 residues. Trimming stripped 5 bases from V and 0 bases from J, with 11 bases between. The CDR3 reads CASSPTGNSYEQYF. The CDR3 DNA reads as TGTGCCAGCAGTCCGACGGGAAACTCCTACGAGCAGTACTTC.

This clonotype was counted at least ten times. The CDR3 DNA reads as TGCAGCGTTGATCCGGGCAGGGGAAATAGTGGCTACACCTTC. This codes for CSVDPGRGNSGYTF. The chain combines TRBV29-1 with TRBJ1-2, with a tentative D call TRBD1 (6 bases). The V and J ends lost 3 bases and 7 bases respectively, with 18 bases between them. The germline V gene encodes CDR1 SQVTM and CDR2 ANQGSEA. The CDR3 sequence is 14 residues long.